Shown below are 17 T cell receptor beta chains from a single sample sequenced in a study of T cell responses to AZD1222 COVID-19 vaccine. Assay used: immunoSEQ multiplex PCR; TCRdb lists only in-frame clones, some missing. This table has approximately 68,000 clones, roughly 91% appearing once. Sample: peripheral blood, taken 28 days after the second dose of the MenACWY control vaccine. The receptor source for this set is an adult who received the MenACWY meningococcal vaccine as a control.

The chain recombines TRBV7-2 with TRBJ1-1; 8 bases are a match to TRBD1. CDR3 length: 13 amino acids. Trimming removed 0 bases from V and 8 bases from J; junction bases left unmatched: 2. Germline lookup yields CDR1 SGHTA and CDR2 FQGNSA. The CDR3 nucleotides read TGTGCCAGCAGCTTAGCGACAGGGGACGAAGCTTTCTTT. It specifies CASSLATGDEAFF.

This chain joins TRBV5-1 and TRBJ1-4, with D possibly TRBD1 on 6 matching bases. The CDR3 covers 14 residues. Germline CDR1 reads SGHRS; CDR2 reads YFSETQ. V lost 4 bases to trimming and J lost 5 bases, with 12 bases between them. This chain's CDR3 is CASSPGHRNEKLFF. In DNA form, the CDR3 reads TGCGCCAGCAGCCCGGGACACCGGAATGAAAAACTGTTTTTT. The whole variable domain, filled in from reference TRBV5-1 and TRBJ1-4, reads KAGVTQTPRYLIKTRGQQVTLSCSPISGHRSVSWYQQTPGQGLQFLFEYFSETQRNKGNFPGRFSGRQFSNSRSEMNVSTLELGDSALYLCASSPGHRNEKLFFGSGTQLSVL.

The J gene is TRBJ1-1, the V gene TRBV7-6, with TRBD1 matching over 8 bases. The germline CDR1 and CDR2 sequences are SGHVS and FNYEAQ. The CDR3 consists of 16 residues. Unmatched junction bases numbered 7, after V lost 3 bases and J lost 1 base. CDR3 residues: CASSLPHGTGNTEAFF. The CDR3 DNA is TGTGCCAGCAGCTTGCCACATGGGACAGGGAACACTGAAGCTTTCTTT.

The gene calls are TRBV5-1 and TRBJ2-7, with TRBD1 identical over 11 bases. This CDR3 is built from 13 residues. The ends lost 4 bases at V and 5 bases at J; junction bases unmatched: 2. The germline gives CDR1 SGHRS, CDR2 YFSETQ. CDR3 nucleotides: TGCGCCAGCAGCGTGGGACAGGGGGACGAGCAGTACTTC. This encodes CASSVGQGDEQYF.

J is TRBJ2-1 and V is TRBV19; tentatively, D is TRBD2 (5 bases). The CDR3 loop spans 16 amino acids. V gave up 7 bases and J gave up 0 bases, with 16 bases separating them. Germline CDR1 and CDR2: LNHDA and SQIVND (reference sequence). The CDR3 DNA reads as TGTGCCAGTACTTGGACTTTACGGAGCTCCTACAATGAGCAGTTCTTC. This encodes CASTWTLRSSYNEQFF.

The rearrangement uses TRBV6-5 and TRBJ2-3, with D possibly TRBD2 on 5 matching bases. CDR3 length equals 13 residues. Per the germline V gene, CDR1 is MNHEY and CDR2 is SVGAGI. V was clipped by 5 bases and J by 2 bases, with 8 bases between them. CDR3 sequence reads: CASSLGVTDTQYF. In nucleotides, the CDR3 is TGTGCCAGCAGTCTCGGGGTCACAGATACGCAGTATTTT.

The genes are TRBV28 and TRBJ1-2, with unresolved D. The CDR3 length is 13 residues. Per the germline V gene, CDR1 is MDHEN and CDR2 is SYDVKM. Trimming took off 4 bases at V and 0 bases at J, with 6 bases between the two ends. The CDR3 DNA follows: TGTGCCAGCAGTTCAGGCTCTAACTATGGCTACACCTTC. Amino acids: CASSSGSNYGYTF.

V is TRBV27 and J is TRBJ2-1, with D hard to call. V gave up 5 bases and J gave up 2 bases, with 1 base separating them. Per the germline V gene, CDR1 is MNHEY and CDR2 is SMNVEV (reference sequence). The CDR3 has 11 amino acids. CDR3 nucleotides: TGTGCCAGCAGTGCCTACAATGAGCAGTTCTTC. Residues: CASSAYNEQFF.

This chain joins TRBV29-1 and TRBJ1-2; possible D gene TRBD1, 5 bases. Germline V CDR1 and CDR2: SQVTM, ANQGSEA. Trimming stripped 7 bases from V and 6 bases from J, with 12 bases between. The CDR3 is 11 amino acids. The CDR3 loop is CSGAGQDGYTF. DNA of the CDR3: TGCAGCGGCGCAGGGCAGGATGGCTACACCTTC.

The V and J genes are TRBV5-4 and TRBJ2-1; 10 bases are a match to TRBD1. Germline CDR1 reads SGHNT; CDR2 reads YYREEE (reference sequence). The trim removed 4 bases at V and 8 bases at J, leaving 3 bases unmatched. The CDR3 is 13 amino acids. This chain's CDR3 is CASSTGQGDEQFF. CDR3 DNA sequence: TGTGCCAGCAGCACCGGACAGGGGGATGAGCAGTTCTTC. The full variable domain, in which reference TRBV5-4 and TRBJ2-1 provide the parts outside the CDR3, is ETGVTQSPTHLIKTRGQQVTLRCSSQSGHNTVSWYQQALGQGPQFIFQYYREEENGRGNFPPRFSGLQFPNYSSELNVNALELDDSALYLCASSTGQGDEQFFGPGTRLTVL.

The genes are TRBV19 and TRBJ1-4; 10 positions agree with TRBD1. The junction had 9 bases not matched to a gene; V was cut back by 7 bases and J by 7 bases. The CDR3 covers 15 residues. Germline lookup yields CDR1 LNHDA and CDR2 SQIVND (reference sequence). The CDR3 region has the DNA TGTGCCAGTATGGAGACAGGGGGCGTTCGTGAAAAACTGTTTTTT. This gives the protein CASMETGGVREKLFF. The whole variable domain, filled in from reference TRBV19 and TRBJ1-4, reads DGGITQSPKYLFRKEGQNVTLSCEQNLNHDAMYWYRQDPGQGLRLIYYSQIVNDFQKGDIAEGYSVSREKKESFPLTVTSAQKNPTAFYLCASMETGGVREKLFFGSGTQLSVL.

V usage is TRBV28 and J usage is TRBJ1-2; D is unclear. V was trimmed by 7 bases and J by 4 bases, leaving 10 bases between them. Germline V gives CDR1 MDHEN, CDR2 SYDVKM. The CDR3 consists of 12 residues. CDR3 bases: TGTGCCAGCACCTCAGCGGCCTATGGCTACACCTTC. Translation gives CASTSAAYGYTF.

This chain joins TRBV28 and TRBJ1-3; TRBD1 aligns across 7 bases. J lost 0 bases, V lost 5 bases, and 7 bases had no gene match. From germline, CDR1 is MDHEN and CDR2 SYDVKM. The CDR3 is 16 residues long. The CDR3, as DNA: TGTGCCAGCAGTCCGGGGACAGCCAGCTCTGGAAACACCATATATTTT. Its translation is CASSPGTASSGNTIYF.

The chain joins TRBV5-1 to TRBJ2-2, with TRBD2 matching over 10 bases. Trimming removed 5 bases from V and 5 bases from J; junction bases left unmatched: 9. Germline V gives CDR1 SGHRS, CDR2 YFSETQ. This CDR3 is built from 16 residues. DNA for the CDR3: TGCGCCAGCAGTAGGACTAGCGGAGCTGGGACCGGGGAGCTGTTTTTT. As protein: CASSRTSGAGTGELFF.

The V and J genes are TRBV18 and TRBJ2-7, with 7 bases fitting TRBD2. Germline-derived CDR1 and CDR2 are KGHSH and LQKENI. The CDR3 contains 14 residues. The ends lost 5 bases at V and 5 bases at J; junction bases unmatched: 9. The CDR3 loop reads CASSSTESGNEQYF. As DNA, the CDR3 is TGTGCCAGCTCAAGTACGGAGAGCGGGAACGAGCAGTACTTC.

The CDR3: CASSLADTGYTF. The CDR3, as DNA: TGCGCCAGCAGCTTGGCCGACACTGGCTACACCTTC. The genes are TRBV5-1 and TRBJ1-2; D uncertain. V lost 0 bases and J 7 bases, leaving 7 bases between the germline ends. The CDR3 has 12 amino acids. CDR1 and CDR2 from the germline V gene are SGHRS and YFSETQ.

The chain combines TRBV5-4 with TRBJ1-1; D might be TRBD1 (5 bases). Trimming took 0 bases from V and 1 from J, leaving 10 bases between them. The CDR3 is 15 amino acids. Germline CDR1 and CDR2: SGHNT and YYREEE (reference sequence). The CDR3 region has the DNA TGTGCCAGCAGCTTGGACCGGGGCAAGAACACTGAAGCTTTCTTT. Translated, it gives CASSLDRGKNTEAFF.